The 19 T cell receptor beta chains below were found in one sample sequenced in a study of blood T cell repertoires in COVID-19 (dated by TCRdb to about 2020). The protocol used for the library was the immunoSEQ multiplex PCR assay. The source is immuneACCESS, and TCRdb retained only in-frame sequences with V and J called. Part of the clones is not carried over; for the studies checked, unresolved V genes explain less than half of this, and the remainder is unexplained. The sample contains some 150,000 clones, around 89% of them found a single time. Around 2.9% of the sample is taken by the ten largest. The sample consisted of peripheral blood. These receptors all stem from a woman aged 55-69 years with active COVID-19.

CDR3 sequence reads: CASSWGGRSETQYF. DNA of the CDR3: TGTGCCAGCAGCTGGGGCGGGAGGTCAGAGACCCAGTACTTC. The rearrangement uses TRBV7-3 and TRBJ2-5, with 8 bases that match TRBD2. In germline, CDR1 is SGHTA, CDR2 FQGTGA. V lost 4 bases and J lost 4; bases outside the gene matches: 5. The CDR3 contains 14 residues.

A remark on this clone: One end of the junction does not line up with germline, which may come from a read error. The chain recombines TRBV7-2 with TRBJ1-2; TRBD1 aligns across 9 bases. The CDR3 loop spans 18 amino acids. CDR1 is SGHTA, CDR2 FQGNSA, per germline. Written as DNA, the CDR3 is TGTGCCAGCAGCTTAGGGCGTCCGGGACAGGGCAATAACTATGTCTACACCTTC. It codes for CASSLGRPGQGNNYVYTF.

The chain couples TRBV5-1 to TRBJ2-3; 9 positions match TRBD2. Germline-derived CDR1 and CDR2 are SGHRS and YFSETQ. This CDR3 contains 16 residues. V was pared by 0 bases and J by 4 bases, with 6 bases of the junction left unmatched. The CDR3 sequence is CASSLGTSGLADTQYF. CDR3 nucleotide sequence: TGCGCCAGCAGCTTGGGTACTAGCGGGTTAGCAGATACGCAGTATTTT.

V gene TRBV7-2 combines with J gene TRBJ1-5, with D perhaps TRBD1 (6 bases). V was clipped by 5 bases and J by 5 bases, with 16 bases between them. This CDR3 region has 15 residues. Germline V lookup: CDR1 SGHTA, CDR2 FQGNSA. The CDR3 loop is CASSAQGAAYQPQHF. CDR3 bases: TGTGCCAGCAGCGCACAGGGTGCTGCATATCAGCCCCAGCATTTT.

The chain recombines TRBV30 with TRBJ2-7; 8 bases match TRBD1. Germline V gene sequence: CDR1 GTSNPN, CDR2 SVGIG (reference sequence). CDR3 length: 13 residues. With 8 bases clipped from V and 5 bases from J, the junction kept 11 bases outside the gene matches. This CDR3 is CAGGGQGTHEQYF. The CDR3 DNA follows: TGTGCCGGGGGCGGACAGGGTACCCACGAGCAGTACTTC.

The chain couples TRBV24-1 to TRBJ1-5; TRBD1 is a possible D gene (5 bases). CDR1 is KGHDR, CDR2 SFDVKD, per germline. Between the trimmed V and J ends, which lost 2 bases and 6 bases, there was a span of 10 bases. The CDR3 length is 14 residues. CDR3 sequence (DNA): TGTGCCACCAGTGATTGGACCAGGGTTCAGCCCCAGCATTTT. This sequence encodes CATSDWTRVQPQHF.

The rearrangement uses TRBV4-2 and TRBJ1-1; 7 nucleotides line up with TRBD1. Trimming removed 0 bases from V and 7 bases from J; junction bases left unmatched: 5. The CDR3 extends over 14 amino acids. Germline V gives CDR1 LGHNA, CDR2 YNFKEQ. CDR3: CASSQDRGQSEAFF. The CDR3 DNA reads as TGTGCCAGCAGCCAAGATCGGGGACAGAGTGAAGCTTTCTTT.

This clone came up once. The J gene is TRBJ1-6, the V gene TRBV30, with TRBD1 identical over 9 bases. The CDR3 is made up of 15 amino acids. Germline CDR1 is GTSNPN and CDR2 is SVGIG (reference sequence). V was pared by 3 bases and J by 7 bases, with 7 bases of the junction left unmatched. The CDR3 sequence is CAWRGQGHPNSPLHF. The CDR3 nucleotides are TGTGCCTGGAGAGGACAGGGGCACCCAAATTCACCCCTCCACTTT.

The chain combines TRBV27 with TRBJ2-1, with D possibly being TRBD2 (5 bases). Germline V gene lookup returns CDR1 MNHEY and CDR2 SMNVEV (reference sequence). The CDR3 length is 16 residues. Trimming removed 0 bases at V and 0 bases at J, with 9 bases between. The DNA for the CDR3 is TGTGCCAGCAGTTTATCACCGGGGAGCTCCTACAATGAGCAGTTCTTC. Its translation: CASSLSPGSSYNEQFF.

Details on this clone: A read error may account for a junction end that differs from germline. The chain joins TRBV4-2 to TRBJ2-7, with TRBD2 as a possible D gene (7 bases). The CDR3 spans 14 residues. CDR1 LGHNA and CDR2 YNFKEQ come from the germline V gene. The CDR3 spells CASSQGEGGYEQYF. The CDR3, as DNA: TGTGCCAGCAGTCAAGGGGAGGGGGGCTACGAGCAGTACTTC.

This clone was recorded only once. The V and J genes are TRBV27 and TRBJ2-1; the D is unclear. Germline V CDR1 and CDR2: MNHEY, SMNVEV (reference sequence). Trimming took off 6 bases at V and 6 bases at J, with 12 bases between the two ends. CDR3 length equals 13 residues. CDR3 nucleotide sequence: TGTGCCAGCAGCCTCCCGACTGGCAATGAGCAGTTCTTC. The encoded protein is CASSLPTGNEQFF.

In its sample, this clone was seen a few times. The J gene is TRBJ2-3, the V gene TRBV28; TRBD2 agrees at 10 bases. Per germline, CDR1 MDHEN and CDR2 SYDVKM. The CDR3 length is 19 residues. Unmatched junction bases numbered 13, after V lost 2 bases and J lost 2 bases. CDR3 loop: CASSLPIPSGRDDTDTQYF. CDR3 nucleotide sequence: TGTGCCAGCAGTTTACCCATCCCTAGCGGGAGAGACGACACAGATACGCAGTATTTT.

This chain joins TRBV7-2 and TRBJ2-3; 15 bases are a match to TRBD2. The J segment lost 0 bases and the V segment lost 10 bases, leaving 8 bases of the junction unmatched. Germline V gene lookup returns CDR1 SGHTA and CDR2 FQGNSA. The CDR3 runs to 17 residues. CDR3 sequence: CATLRTSGRVSTDTQYF. The CDR3 DNA sequence: TGTGCCACCCTGAGGACTAGCGGGAGGGTTAGCACAGATACGCAGTATTTT.

This chain uses TRBV4-3 with TRBJ2-7; 7 positions agree with TRBD2. The CDR3 is 14 residues long. Germline loops: CDR1 LGHNA, CDR2 YSLEER. V shed 1 base and J 2 bases; nucleotides not matched to a gene: 2. CDR3 sequence reads: CASSQGAGAYEQYF. As DNA, the CDR3 is TGCGCCAGCAGCCAAGGGGCGGGAGCCTACGAGCAGTACTTC.

The chain combines TRBV5-6 with TRBJ1-1; D unclear. The germline CDR1 and CDR2 sequences are SGHDT and YYEEEE. The CDR3 runs 11 residues. With 4 bases removed from V and 14 bases from J, the gap between germline ends came to 15 bases. CDR3 in amino acids: CASSRGPLEFF. CDR3 nucleotides: TGTGCCAGCAGCAGAGGTCCGTTAGAGTTCTTT.

The chain joins TRBV5-4 to TRBJ1-2; tentatively, D is TRBD1 (5 bases). V gave up 0 bases and J gave up 3 bases, with 12 bases separating them. Germline V gene sequence: CDR1 SGHNT, CDR2 YYREEE (reference sequence). The CDR3 is 15 amino acids. The CDR3, as DNA: TGTGCCAGCAGCTTGGGACAGCCAAGGGACTATGGCTACACCTTC. Its translation: CASSLGQPRDYGYTF.

The chain recombines TRBV6-5 with TRBJ2-7, with 12 bases lining up with TRBD2. Per germline, CDR1 MNHEY and CDR2 SVGAGI. The J segment lost 5 bases and the V segment lost 7 bases, leaving 9 bases of the junction unmatched. This CDR3 contains 15 residues. Here the CDR3 DNA reads TGTGCCAGCACCAACCGACTAGCGGGAGCCCACGAGCAGTACTTC. Its translation is CASTNRLAGAHEQYF.

The rearrangement uses TRBV5-8 and TRBJ2-2, with D tentatively TRBD1 (6 bases). The CDR3 has 15 residues. Germline CDR1 and CDR2: SGHTS and YDEGEE. V lost 3 bases, J lost 1 base, and 10 bases lay in between. The CDR3 coding sequence is TGTGCCAGCAGCTCGGGACAATGGAACACCGGGGAGCTGTTTTTT. It codes for CASSSGQWNTGELFF.

The chain joins TRBV30 to TRBJ1-2; tentative D call: TRBD1 (6 bases). Germline V gives CDR1 GTSNPN, CDR2 SVGIG (reference sequence). The germline V and J ends were trimmed by 3 bases and 6 bases, with 14 bases remaining between them. The CDR3 is 13 amino acids. CDR3 in amino acids: CAWRQQGRDGYTF. CDR3 DNA sequence: TGTGCCTGGAGGCAACAGGGCCGGGATGGCTACACCTTC.